The entry below describes one T cell receptor (beta chain). Its antigen is not identified. This sample was included in a study of shared clonotypes between healthy human individuals. Method: immunoSEQ multiplex PCR; TCRdb's copy keeps in-frame clones and lacks some. The sample lists about 680,000 clones; around 74% were seen once. Findings and limits, study-wide: When naive CD4 clonotypes were compared across a handful of donors, approximately 4.9% were shared.

The TCR was taken from a woman aged 30 to 39 in good health. Sequenced: memory CD4+ T cells sorted from blood. Specified subset: CD45RA-negative fraction.

CDR3 amino acids: CASSMRVLAGEYNEQFF. CDR3 in DNA: TGTGCCAGTAGTATGAGGGTCCTAGCGGGAGAGTACAATGAGCAGTTCTTC. The V gene is TRBV19, the J gene TRBJ2-1; 10 nucleotides agree with TRBD2. Germline-derived CDR1 and CDR2 are LNHDA and SQIVND (reference sequence). The CDR3 spans 17 residues. The ends lost 3 bases at V and 4 bases at J; junction bases unmatched: 9.